This passage covers 7 T cell receptor beta chains from one sample sequenced in a study of regulatory T cells in long-lasting Graves disease. Both iRepertoire HTBI primers and Arm-PCR of CDR3 regions were used to build the TCR beta libraries. TCRdb itself ran the multiplex PCR reads through MiXCR, one entry per CDR3 protein. This table holds 400,000 to 500,000 distinct CDR3 sequences, roughly 15% found once. Time point indicated: newly diagnosed GD, antithyroid drugs for less than 3 months. Following extraction of RNA from PBMCs, that RNA was used to make the TCR library. Separately, the same data were catalogued under a study of T cells in Graves' hyperthyroidism and ophthalmopathy.

The material sequenced was peripheral blood mononuclear cells (PBMCs), taken at new diagnosis, from a patient treated with antithyroid drugs. Every receptor here comes from a woman in her 30s with Graves disease.

V usage is TRBV6-1 and J usage is TRBJ1-4, with TRBD1 matching over 7 bases. After removal of 8 bases from V and 7 bases from J, the junction contained 7 bases not matched to a gene. The CDR3 contains 13 residues. Germline V gives CDR1 MNHNS, CDR2 SASEGT. The CDR3 spells CASWRGRREKLFF. As DNA, the CDR3 is TGTGCCAGCTGGAGGGGGCGCCGTGAAAAACTGTTTTTT.

The V and J genes are TRBV13 and TRBJ2-7, with 7 bases lining up with TRBD1. V was pared by 5 bases and J by 5 bases, with 9 bases of the junction left unmatched. Looked up from germline, CDR1 is PRHDT and CDR2 is FYEKMQ (reference sequence). CDR3 size: 14 residues. CDR3 loop: CASSKDRQFDEQYF. In DNA, the CDR3 is TGTGCCAGCAGCAAGGACAGGCAGTTTGACGAGCAGTACTTC.

About this clonotype: The junction shows a germline mismatch at one end, possibly a read error. This sequence joins TRBV4-1 and TRBJ2-5; TRBD2 might be the D (6 bases). The germline V gene has CDR1 MGHRA and CDR2 YSYEKL. CDR3 length: 14 amino acids. In nucleotides, the CDR3 is TGCGCCAGCAGCCCATCCGGGACTGAAGAGAGCCAGTACTTC. Amino acid sequence: CASSPSGTEESQYF.

In its sample, this clonotype was seen once. The rearrangement joins TRBV6-1 to TRBJ2-5, with 14 bases matching TRBD2. With V trimmed by 5 bases and J by 2 bases, 7 bases remained unmatched. CDR1 is MNHNS, CDR2 SASEGT, per germline. This CDR3 is 17 amino acids long. CDR3 protein: CASSRGLAGAHQETQYF. The DNA of the CDR3 is TGTGCCAGCAGTCGGGGACTAGCGGGAGCCCATCAAGAGACCCAGTACTTC.

This clonotype was seen at least ten times. The V and J genes are TRBV28 and TRBJ1-1; no definite D call. The CDR3 covers 14 residues. The germline gives CDR1 MDHEN, CDR2 SYDVKM. Trimming pared 5 bases from V and 3 bases from J, leaving 13 bases between. CDR3 in DNA: TGTGCCAGCAGTCAGCTAGAGCCAGACACTGAAGCTTTCTTT. Amino acid sequence: CASSQLEPDTEAFF.

The chain is built from TRBV6-1 and TRBJ2-7, with a possible D match to TRBD2 (5 bases). This CDR3 has 11 amino acids. Germline CDR1 MNHNS, CDR2 SASEGT. Trimming pared 8 bases from V and 4 bases from J, leaving 9 bases between. The CDR3 protein is CASGPGYEQYF. CDR3 coding DNA: TGTGCCAGCGGGCCGGGGTACGAGCAGTACTTC.

This clonotype showed up just a few times. The chain carries TRBV5-1 and TRBJ1-2; the match to TRBD1 covers 7 bases. The V and J ends lost 4 bases and 1 base, in that order; junction bases with no gene match: 10. The germline CDR1 and CDR2 sequences are SGHRS and YFSETQ. The CDR3 sequence is 16 residues long. As DNA, the CDR3 is TGCGCCAGCAGCCACCTCCGGGACAGCAATAACTATGGCTACACCTTC. Amino acid sequence: CASSHLRDSNNYGYTF.